This T cell receptor (beta chain) emerged from a study of response to subunit inactivated influenza vaccine. Comment on this clonotype: What it binds is unknown.

Whole-study findings and limits: Seasonal influenza vaccination, on each occasion, was suggested by the authors to recruit few new T cells.

Trimming stripped 4 bases from V and 1 base from J, with 13 bases between. The length of the CDR3 is 15 residues. Germline CDR1 SGHRS, CDR2 YFSETQ. TCRdb re-called the RT-PCR reads with MiXCR, one entry per CDR3 protein. The sample gives fewer than 350,000 distinct CDR3 sequences, 21% of which show up once; about 9.4% is in the top ten. The chain employs TRBV5-1 and TRBJ2-3; D is tentatively TRBD1 or TRBD2 (5 bases each). The clonotype comes from a man aged 50 to 75 who received an inactivated influenza vaccine. The sample consisted of PBMCs from blood, taken less than 22 months after vaccination. The CDR3 sequence: CASSVGWDGTDTQYF. The CDR3 nucleotides are TGCGCCAGCAGCGTGGGTTGGGACGGCACAGATACGCAGTATTTT.